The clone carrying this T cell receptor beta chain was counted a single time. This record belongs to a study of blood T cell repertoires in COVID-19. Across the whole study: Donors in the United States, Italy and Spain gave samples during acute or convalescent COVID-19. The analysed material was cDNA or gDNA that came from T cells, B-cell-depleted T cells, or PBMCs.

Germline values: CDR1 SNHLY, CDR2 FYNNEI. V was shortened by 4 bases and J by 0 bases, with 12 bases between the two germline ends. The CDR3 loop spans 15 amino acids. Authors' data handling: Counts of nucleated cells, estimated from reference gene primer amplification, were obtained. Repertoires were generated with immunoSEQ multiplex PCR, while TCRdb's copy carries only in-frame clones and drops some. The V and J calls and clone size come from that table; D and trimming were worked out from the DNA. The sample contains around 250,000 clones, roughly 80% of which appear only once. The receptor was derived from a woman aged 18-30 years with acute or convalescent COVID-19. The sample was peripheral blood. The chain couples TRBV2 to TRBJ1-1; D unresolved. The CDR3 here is CASSAGMGMNTEAFF. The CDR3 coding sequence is TGTGCCAGCAGTGCCGGGATGGGAATGAACACTGAAGCTTTCTTT. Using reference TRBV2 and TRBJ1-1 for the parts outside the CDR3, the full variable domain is EPEVTQTPSHQVTQMGQEVILRCVPISNHLYFYWYRQILGQKVEFLVSFYNNEISEKSEIFDDQFSVERPDGSNFTLKIRSTKLEDSAMYFCASSAGMGMNTEAFFGQGTRLTVV.